These 22 T cell receptor beta chains came from one sample sequenced in a study of T cell repertoires in cytomegalovirus infection (dated by TCRdb to about 2019). Reads for this sample came from an Illumina HiSeq 1500. The public reads were quality trimmed at Q25 with fastp and then assembled into clones with MiXCR by TCRdb, keeping productive beta chains. All rows with the same CDR3 protein become a single entry with the most common DNA and genes. The sample includes 400,000 or so distinct CDR3 sequences, with around 18% observed a single time. The top ten constitute less than 9.5% of the sample. Source material: PBMCs. These receptors originate from a human donor in good health (CMV status not recorded). Some clones in this sample may be carry-over from other donors' samples.

The V call is TRBV29-1, the J call TRBJ2-7; 7 bases align to TRBD2. The germline CDR1 and CDR2 sequences are SQVTM and ANQGSEA. This CDR3 is 14 amino acids long. The junction had 7 bases not matched to a gene; V was cut back by 4 bases and J by 1 base. The CDR3 protein is CSVASGIGSYEQYF. The CDR3 nucleotides read TGCAGCGTTGCGAGCGGGATAGGTTCCTACGAGCAGTACTTC.

The chain recombines TRBV12-3 or TRBV12-4 with TRBJ2-1; the match to TRBD2 covers 9 bases. This CDR3 region has 15 residues. Trimming took 6 bases from V and 6 from J; bases not matched to a gene: 9. This CDR3 is CASSQAGGLSNEQFF. In nucleotides, the CDR3 is TGTGCCAGCAGCCAAGCGGGAGGCCTCTCCAATGAGCAGTTCTTC.

This clonotype was picked up many times. V usage is TRBV7-2 and J usage is TRBJ1-2; no clear D. Trimming shortened V by 3 bases and J by 5 bases, and 7 bases separated the two germline ends. CDR3 length: 12 amino acids. The V gene's germline CDR1 is SGHTA and CDR2 FQGNSA. CDR3 DNA sequence: TGTGCCAGCAGCTTCCAAGTATATGGCTACACCTTC. Amino acid sequence: CASSFQVYGYTF.

Written as DNA, the CDR3 is TGTGCCAGTAGTATAGTGGACAGGTCCCAAGAGACCCAGTACTTC. Its translation: CASSIVDRSQETQYF. The chain has TRBV19 and TRBJ2-5, with 7 bases lining up with TRBD1. CDR1 and CDR2 from the germline V gene are LNHDA and SQIVND (reference sequence). CDR3 size: 15 residues. V trimming: 1 base; J trimming: 1 base; junction bases outside the gene matches: 3.

J is TRBJ2-1 and V is TRBV18, with 9 positions matching TRBD1. The CDR3 loop spans 15 amino acids. Germline V gives CDR1 KGHSH, CDR2 LQKENI. V shed 3 bases and J 9 bases; nucleotides not matched to a gene: 9. The CDR3 nucleotides are TGTGCCAGCTCACCGTTTGGGACAGGGTCGGGTGAGCAGTTCTTC. The encoded protein is CASSPFGTGSGEQFF.

This clonotype has ten or more counts. V gene TRBV6-2 or TRBV6-3 combines with J gene TRBJ1-1; no firm D call. V lost 5 bases to trimming and J lost 5 bases, with 6 bases between them. The CDR3 sequence is 11 residues long. Germline CDR1 and CDR2: MNHEY and SVGEGT. The CDR3, as DNA: TGTGCCAGCAGTGGGCTGACTGAAGCTTTCTTT. This codes for CASSGLTEAFF.

This clonotype has a count of ten or more. The chain recombines TRBV27 with TRBJ1-1, with D unresolved. From germline, CDR1 is MNHEY and CDR2 SMNVEV (reference sequence). CDR3 length: 14 residues. V was pared by 8 bases and J by 3 bases, with 16 bases between. CDR3 loop: CASRGRGTHTEAFF. The CDR3 DNA is TGTGCCAGCCGCGGTCGGGGAACGCACACTGAAGCTTTCTTT.

A remark on this clonotype: One end of the junction fails to match germline, which may point to a read error. The chain combines TRBV20-1 with TRBJ2-1; possibly TRBD2 for D (5 bases). The CDR3 totals 12 residues. Looked up from germline, CDR1 is DFQATT and CDR2 is SNEGSKA (reference sequence). CDR3 loop: CSARERGVGQFF. CDR3 in DNA: TGCAGTGCCAGAGAACGGGGAGTGGGGCAGTTCTTC.

V usage is TRBV19 and J usage is TRBJ2-6; TRBD2 agrees at 11 bases. This CDR3 spans 17 amino acids. The V gene end was trimmed by 3 bases and the J gene end by 2 bases; junction bases not matched to a gene: 3. Germline CDR1 reads LNHDA; CDR2 reads SQIVND (reference sequence). CDR3 coding DNA: TGTGCCAGTAGTATTCGGGGACTAGCGGCTGGGGCCAACGTCCTGACTTTC. Amino acids: CASSIRGLAAGANVLTF. The full variable domain, rest sourced from reference TRBV19 and TRBJ2-6, is DGGITQSPKYLFRKEGQNVTLSCEQNLNHDAMYWYRQDPGQGLRLIYYSQIVNDFQKGDIAEGYSVSREKKESFPLTVTSAQKNPTAFYLCASSIRGLAAGANVLTFGAGSRLTVL.

At least ten counts were recorded for this clonotype. V and J are TRBV7-9 and TRBJ2-3; D is perhaps TRBD1 (5 bases). This CDR3 is built from 16 residues. From germline, CDR1 is SEHNR and CDR2 FQNEAQ (reference sequence). V lost 0 bases and J lost 0, with 10 bases in between. The CDR3 DNA follows: TGTGCCAGCAGCTTAGCCCCTGGACATAGCACAGATACGCAGTATTTT. It specifies CASSLAPGHSTDTQYF.

J is TRBJ2-3 and V is TRBV5-1; 13 bases fit TRBD2. CDR1 is SGHRS, CDR2 YFSETQ, per germline. The CDR3 spans 18 residues. Trimming removed 0 bases from V and 0 bases from J; junction bases left unmatched: 4. In DNA form, the CDR3 reads TGCGCCAGCAGCTTGGCGGGACTAGCGGGGCCTAGCACAGATACGCAGTATTTT. It encodes CASSLAGLAGPSTDTQYF.

The chain couples TRBV2 to TRBJ1-5; no clear D. This CDR3 comprises 12 residues. Trimming took off 3 bases at V and 9 bases at J, with 9 bases between the two ends. Germline V gene data show CDR1 as SNHLY and CDR2 as FYNNEI. In DNA, the CDR3 is TGTGCCAGCAGTGATTGGGATTGGCCCCAGCATTTT. It specifies CASSDWDWPQHF.

This clonotype showed up many times. This chain connects TRBV7-9 to TRBJ1-3; possibly TRBD1 for D (5 bases). CDR1 is SEHNR, CDR2 FQNEAQ, per germline (reference sequence). This CDR3 contains 18 residues. V was pared by 3 bases and J by 6 bases, with 24 bases between. The CDR3 sequence is CASSFWRGELQRENTIYF. CDR3 coding DNA: TGTGCCAGCAGCTTTTGGAGGGGTGAGCTCCAAAGGGAAAACACCATATATTTT.

This clonotype came up many times. The V call is TRBV7-2, the J call TRBJ1-5; D remains ambiguous. The length of the CDR3 is 17 residues. Germline loops: CDR1 SGHTA, CDR2 FQGNSA. Trimming stripped 2 bases from V and 1 base from J, with 15 bases between. The DNA of the CDR3 is TGTGCCAGCAGCTTAAGTTCCCGTCAAGAAAGCAATCAGCCCCAGCATTTT. Its translation: CASSLSSRQESNQPQHF.

This clonotype was seen at least ten times. CDR3 bases: TGTGCCAGCAGCCCTACGACAGGAGCAAGGGGCTACACCTTC. Translation gives CASSPTTGARGYTF. The gene calls are TRBV7-2 and TRBJ1-2, with D perhaps TRBD1 (6 bases). Trimming took 5 bases from V and 8 from J, leaving 18 bases between them. The CDR3 covers 14 residues. Germline assignment: CDR1 SGHTA and CDR2 FQGNSA.

V and J are TRBV20-1 and TRBJ2-5, with TRBD2 as a possible D gene (5 bases). The V gene lost 1 base and the J gene lost 4 bases, with 13 bases spanning the gap. The CDR3 runs 14 residues. Per germline, CDR1 DFQATT and CDR2 SNEGSKA (reference sequence). In nucleotides, the CDR3 is TGCAGTGCTAGAGCGGGATCATTGGGAGAGACCCAGTACTTC. This sequence encodes CSARAGSLGETQYF.

This chain connects TRBV5-4 to TRBJ1-1; possible D gene TRBD1, 6 bases. Trimming stripped 6 bases from V and 3 bases from J, with 21 bases between. The CDR3 extends over 16 amino acids. CDR1 SGHNT and CDR2 YYREEE come from the germline V gene (reference sequence). This CDR3 is CASTRGGGLPDTEAFF. CDR3 sequence (DNA): TGTGCCAGCACTCGGGGGGGCGGCCTTCCCGACACTGAAGCTTTCTTT.

The chain couples TRBV19 to TRBJ1-1, with D perhaps matching TRBD1 (5 bases). CDR1 and CDR2 from the germline V gene are LNHDA and SQIVND (reference sequence). Trimming stripped 8 bases from V and 1 base from J, with 23 bases between. The CDR3 extends over 17 amino acids. The CDR3 sequence: CASSYISGGIGNTEAFF. The CDR3 DNA reads as TGTGCCAGTTCGTACATCTCGGGGGGGATAGGGAACACTGAAGCTTTCTTT.

This clonotype has a handful of counts. The genes are TRBV2 and TRBJ2-1, with 15 positions matching TRBD2. V was clipped by 6 bases and J by 0 bases; unmatched bases: 6. The CDR3 runs 18 residues. The V gene's germline CDR1 is SNHLY and CDR2 FYNNEI. The CDR3 sequence is CASRPRGLAGGSYNEQFF. The CDR3 DNA sequence: TGTGCCAGCAGGCCGCGGGGACTAGCGGGGGGCTCCTACAATGAGCAGTTCTTC.

The V gene is TRBV5-1, the J gene TRBJ1-2; 7 nucleotides agree with TRBD1. This CDR3 contains 14 residues. Germline CDR1 SGHRS, CDR2 YFSETQ. V gave up 1 base and J gave up 4 bases; unmatched junction bases: 4. CDR3 DNA sequence: TGCGCCAGCAGCTTGCGACAGGGAAGCTATGGCTACACCTTC. Translation: CASSLRQGSYGYTF.

The chain uses TRBV2 and TRBJ2-2; no clear D. V gave up 4 bases and J gave up 4 bases, with 7 bases separating them. This CDR3 is built from 13 residues. Germline values: CDR1 SNHLY, CDR2 FYNNEI. CDR3 in amino acids: CASSGHSTGELFF. CDR3 bases: TGTGCCAGCAGTGGACATTCCACCGGGGAGCTGTTTTTT.

V gene TRBV4-3 combines with J gene TRBJ2-5; D tentatively reads TRBD1 or TRBD2 (5 bases each). Germline V CDR1 and CDR2: LGHNA, YSLEER. V dropped 4 bases and J dropped 3 bases, with 18 bases sitting between them. CDR3 size: 16 residues. The CDR3 is CASSRGVLGEKETQYF. In DNA, the CDR3 is TGCGCCAGCAGCCGAGGTGTTTTGGGGGAGAAAGAGACCCAGTACTTC.